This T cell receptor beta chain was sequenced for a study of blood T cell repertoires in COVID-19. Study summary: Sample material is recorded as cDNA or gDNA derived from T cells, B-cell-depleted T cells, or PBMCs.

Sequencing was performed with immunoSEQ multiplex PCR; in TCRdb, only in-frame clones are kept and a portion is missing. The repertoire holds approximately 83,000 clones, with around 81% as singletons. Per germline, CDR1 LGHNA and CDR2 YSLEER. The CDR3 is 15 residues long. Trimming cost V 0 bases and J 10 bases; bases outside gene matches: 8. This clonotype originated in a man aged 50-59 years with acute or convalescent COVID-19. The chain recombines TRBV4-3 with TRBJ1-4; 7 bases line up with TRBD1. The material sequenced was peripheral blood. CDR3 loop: CASSQDTGTARKLFF. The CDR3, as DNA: TGCGCCAGCAGCCAAGATACTGGGACAGCGCGAAAACTGTTTTTT.